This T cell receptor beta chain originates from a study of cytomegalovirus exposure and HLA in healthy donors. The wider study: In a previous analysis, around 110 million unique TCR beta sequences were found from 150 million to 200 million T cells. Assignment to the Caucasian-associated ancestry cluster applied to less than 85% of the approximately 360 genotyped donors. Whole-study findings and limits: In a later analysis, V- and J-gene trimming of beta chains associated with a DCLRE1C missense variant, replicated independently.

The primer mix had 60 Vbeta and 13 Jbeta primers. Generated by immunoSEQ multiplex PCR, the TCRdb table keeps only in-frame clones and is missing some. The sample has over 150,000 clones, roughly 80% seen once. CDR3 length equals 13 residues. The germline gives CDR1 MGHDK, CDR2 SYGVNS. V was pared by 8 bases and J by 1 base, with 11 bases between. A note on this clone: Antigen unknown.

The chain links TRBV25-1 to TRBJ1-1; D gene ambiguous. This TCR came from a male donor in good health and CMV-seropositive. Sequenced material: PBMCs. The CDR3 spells CASRGSENTEAFF. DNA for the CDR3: TGTGCCAGCCGGGGTTCCGAGAACACTGAAGCTTTCTTT.